The 22 T cell receptor beta chains in this list originate from one sample, sequenced in a study of blood T cells in healthy people across ages. It was with a sample-barcoded 5' primer and a J-beta primer mix that a second PCR of about 7 to 12 cycles was run. A single record per CDR3 protein comes from TCRdb applying MiXCR to the 5' RACE reads. This table has over 950,000 distinct CDR3 sequences, 35% to 40% appearing once. Sequenced: blood. The receptor source for this set is a young man in good health.

The J gene is TRBJ2-1, the V gene TRBV5-6, with D tentatively TRBD1 or TRBD2 (5 bases each). Trimming pared 2 bases from V and 8 bases from J, leaving 17 bases between. Germline V gene sequence: CDR1 SGHDT, CDR2 YYEEEE. This CDR3 comprises 15 residues. Here the CDR3 DNA reads TGTGCCAGCAGCTTTGGGACCTCGGTCTTGCATGAGCAGTTCTTC. Its protein product is CASSFGTSVLHEQFF.

This clonotype was seen only a few times. The chain carries TRBV20-1 and TRBJ1-5; the D is unclear. With 5 bases removed from V and 15 bases from J, the gap between germline ends came to 17 bases. CDR1 and CDR2 (germline): DFQATT, SNEGSKA (reference sequence). The CDR3 covers 11 residues. This CDR3 reads CSASDMSKVHF. The CDR3 nucleotides read TGCAGTGCTTCTGACATGAGTAAGGTGCATTTT.

The V gene is TRBV10-3, the J gene TRBJ2-3; perhaps TRBD2 as D (5 bases). Per the germline V gene, CDR1 is ENHRY and CDR2 is SYGVKD. The CDR3 loop spans 13 amino acids. Trimming left V 3 bases short and J 4 bases short, with 8 bases between. CDR3 amino acids: CAISDGESDTQYF. CDR3 bases: TGTGCCATCAGTGATGGGGAGTCAGATACGCAGTATTTT.

This clonotype turned up a few times. The chain couples TRBV28 to TRBJ2-1; 9 bases are a match to TRBD2. The CDR3 has 18 residues. V lost 1 base and J lost 0; bases outside the gene matches: 7. CDR1 and CDR2 (germline): MDHEN, SYDVKM. The CDR3 region is CASSLFASGACSYNEQFF. In DNA form, the CDR3 reads TGTGCCAGCAGTTTATTTGCTAGCGGGGCTTGCTCCTACAATGAGCAGTTCTTC.

Points on this clonotype: At one end the junction does not follow the germline gene, possibly because of a read error. The chain links TRBV12-3 or TRBV12-4 to TRBJ2-7; D may be TRBD1 (6 bases). The CDR3 runs to 15 residues. The CDR3 region has the DNA TGTACCAGCAGTTTAAGTTCGACAGGTGACTACGAGCAGTACTTC. Translation gives CTSSLSSTGDYEQYF.

This clonotype was counted at least ten times. The rearrangement uses TRBV7-2 and TRBJ2-4; possible D gene TRBD1, 6 bases. The V end lost 2 bases, the J end lost 4 bases, and 12 bases lay between the germline ends. CDR3 length equals 15 residues. Germline V gene sequence: CDR1 SGHTA, CDR2 FQGNSA. In nucleotides, the CDR3 is TGTGCCAGCAGCTTACAACAGGGATATAAAAACATTCAGTACTTC. It is translated as CASSLQQGYKNIQYF. The whole variable domain, remainder taken from reference TRBV7-2 and TRBJ2-4, is GAGVSQSPSNKVTEKGKDVELRCDPISGHTALYWYRQSLGQGLEFLIYFQGNSAPDKSGLPSDRFSAERTGGSVSTLTIQRTQQEDSAVYLCASSLQQGYKNIQYFGAGTRLSVL.

There are a few counts of this clonotype. The chain couples TRBV14 to TRBJ1-5, with D unresolved. The CDR3 is made up of 13 amino acids. Looked up from germline, CDR1 is SGHDN and CDR2 is FVKESK. Trimming shortened V by 0 bases and J by 5 bases, and 5 bases separated the two germline ends. CDR3: CASSQEIHQPQHF. DNA for the CDR3: TGTGCCAGCAGCCAAGAGATTCATCAGCCCCAGCATTTT.

In this sample, this clonotype turned up a few times. This sequence joins TRBV12-3 or TRBV12-4 and TRBJ1-1; TRBD1 might be the D (5 bases). The CDR3 extends over 15 amino acids. Trimming shortened V by 4 bases and J by 5 bases, and 17 bases separated the two germline ends. CDR3 sequence reads: CASSYPGRRDTEAFF. The CDR3 nucleotides are TGTGCCAGCAGTTACCCGGGACGGCGAGATACTGAAGCTTTCTTT.

This clonotype showed up just a few times. The V and J genes are TRBV12-3 or TRBV12-4 and TRBJ1-5, with D perhaps matching TRBD1 (6 bases). V shed 5 bases and J shed 7 bases, with 15 bases lying between them. The CDR3 spans 14 residues. The CDR3 DNA reads TGTGCCAGCAGTCTCCGACAGGTAACCCAGCCCCAGCATTTT. Protein product: CASSLRQVTQPQHF.

This clonotype has more than one count but fewer than ten. V usage is TRBV12-3 or TRBV12-4 and J usage is TRBJ1-1, with D uncertain. The CDR3 covers 15 residues. The ends were cut back, 3 bases at V and 4 bases at J, with 15 bases in the middle. CDR3 sequence: CASSFGELGPTEAFF. CDR3 nucleotide sequence: TGTGCCAGCAGTTTCGGCGAATTGGGCCCCACTGAAGCTTTCTTT.

In the case of this clonotype: This may come from a read error, since a much larger clone is one base off. The chain has TRBV7-9 and TRBJ1-4; TRBD1 is a possible D gene (5 bases). Germline loops: CDR1 SEHNR, CDR2 FQNEAQ (reference sequence). Trimming cost V 5 bases and J 7 bases, with 20 bases left between them. The length of the CDR3 is 16 residues. The CDR3 sequence is CASSPSLGGSGEKLFF. The CDR3, as DNA: TGTGCCAGCAGCCCCTCTCTGGGGGGAAGCGGTGAAAAACTGTTTTTT.

The chain uses TRBV20-1 and TRBJ2-1; no firm D call. V lost 1 base and J lost 12, with 13 bases in between. This CDR3 region has 12 residues. From germline, CDR1 is DFQATT and CDR2 SNEGSKA (reference sequence). The CDR3 loop is CSARAGQVGQFF. In DNA form, the CDR3 reads TGCAGTGCTAGAGCCGGGCAGGTTGGGCAGTTCTTC.

This clonotype was detected a few times. The CDR3 DNA follows: TGTGCCAGCAGCCTGAGGGGGAACAATCAGCCCCAGCATTTT. Translated: CASSLRGNNQPQHF. The chain joins TRBV5-6 to TRBJ1-5, with a tentative D call TRBD1 (6 bases). The CDR3 has 14 residues. The V end lost 4 bases, the J end lost 3 bases, and 11 bases lay between the germline ends. Per germline, CDR1 SGHDT and CDR2 YYEEEE.

The V and J genes are TRBV3-1 and TRBJ2-3; no clear D gene. Trimming removed 1 base from V and 0 bases from J, with 14 bases in between. The CDR3 runs to 17 residues. Germline V gene lookup returns CDR1 LGHDT and CDR2 YNNKEL (reference sequence). CDR3 in DNA: TGTGCCAGCAGCCAAGGTGAGCGTCCACCGAGCACAGATACGCAGTATTTT. It codes for CASSQGERPPSTDTQYF.

There are many counts of this clonotype. The V call is TRBV10-3, the J call TRBJ2-1, with D possibly TRBD2 on 5 matching bases. Germline CDR1 ENHRY, CDR2 SYGVKD. The CDR3 covers 14 residues. Trimming left V 10 bases short and J 0 bases short, with 13 bases between. CDR3 amino acids: CASRTPGSYNEQFF. CDR3 nucleotide sequence: TGTGCCAGCCGGACTCCCGGCTCCTACAATGAGCAGTTCTTC.

This rearrangement joins TRBV12-3 or TRBV12-4 to TRBJ2-2; TRBD2 matches 9 bases. V was pared by 6 bases and J by 6 bases, with 8 bases of the junction left unmatched. The CDR3 runs 15 residues. Written as DNA, the CDR3 is TGTGCCAGCAGGTCTAGCGGGGTAGGGTCCGGGGAGCTGTTTTTT. Amino acids: CASRSSGVGSGELFF.

The CDR3 spells CASLAGGLNTGELFF. CDR3 sequence (DNA): TGCGCCAGTTTAGCGGGGGGCCTTAACACCGGGGAGCTGTTTTTT. The chain is built from TRBV10-2 and TRBJ2-2; 10 bases match TRBD2. Trimming removed 9 bases from V and 2 bases from J; junction bases left unmatched: 6. The CDR3 covers 15 residues. Per the germline V gene, CDR1 is WSHSY and CDR2 is SAAADI.

The sample holds a few counts of this clonotype. This rearrangement joins TRBV14 to TRBJ1-2; tentatively, D is TRBD1 (5 bases). The CDR3 covers 13 residues. Germline loops: CDR1 SGHDN, CDR2 FVKESK. V was clipped by 2 bases and J by 6 bases, with 10 bases between them. CDR3 bases: TGTGCCAGCAGCCAATGGCAGGGCAATGGCTACACCTTC. This encodes CASSQWQGNGYTF. Full variable domain (rest looked up from reference TRBV14 and TRBJ1-2): EAGVTQFPSHSVIEKGQTVTLRCDPISGHDNLYWYRRVMGKEIKFLLHFVKESKQDESGMPNNRFLAERTGGTYSTLKVQPAELEDSGVYFCASSQWQGNGYTFGSGTRLTVV.

In its sample, this clonotype was seen a few times. V and J are TRBV28 and TRBJ1-4, with D possibly matching TRBD1 (5 bases). Trimming took 2 bases from V and 1 from J, leaving 8 bases between them. The CDR3 is 15 amino acids. The germline V gene has CDR1 MDHEN and CDR2 SYDVKM. The CDR3 loop is CASSLGGLTNEKLFF. In nucleotides, the CDR3 is TGTGCCAGCAGTTTAGGGGGACTAACTAATGAAAAACTGTTTTTT.

The V gene is TRBV6-5, the J gene TRBJ2-1, with a possible D match to TRBD1 (5 bases). The germline V and J ends were trimmed by 0 bases and 13 bases, with 19 bases remaining between them. CDR1 MNHEY and CDR2 SVGAGI come from the germline V gene. The CDR3 covers 15 residues. CDR3 nucleotide sequence: TGTGCCAGCAGTTACTCGATTCCAGGGTCAGAGACCCAGTTCTTC. This encodes CASSYSIPGSETQFF.

The chain has TRBV6-1 and TRBJ2-1, with D perhaps matching TRBD1 (5 bases). This CDR3 spans 16 amino acids. V lost 2 bases and J 7 bases, leaving 18 bases between the germline ends. Germline V gene data show CDR1 as MNHNS and CDR2 as SASEGT. In DNA, the CDR3 is TGTGCCAGCAGTGAATTGTTAGGGGCCCAAGGGAATGAGCAGTTCTTC. Its translation: CASSELLGAQGNEQFF.

This rearrangement joins TRBV20-1 to TRBJ2-7; 9 positions match TRBD1. The junction had 12 bases not matched to a gene; V was cut back by 5 bases and J by 7 bases. CDR1 and CDR2 from the germline V gene are DFQATT and SNEGSKA (reference sequence). The CDR3 has 14 residues. The CDR3 DNA follows: TGCAGTGCTCCGGACAGGGGCCACTACAATGAGCAGTACTTC. It yields the protein CSAPDRGHYNEQYF.